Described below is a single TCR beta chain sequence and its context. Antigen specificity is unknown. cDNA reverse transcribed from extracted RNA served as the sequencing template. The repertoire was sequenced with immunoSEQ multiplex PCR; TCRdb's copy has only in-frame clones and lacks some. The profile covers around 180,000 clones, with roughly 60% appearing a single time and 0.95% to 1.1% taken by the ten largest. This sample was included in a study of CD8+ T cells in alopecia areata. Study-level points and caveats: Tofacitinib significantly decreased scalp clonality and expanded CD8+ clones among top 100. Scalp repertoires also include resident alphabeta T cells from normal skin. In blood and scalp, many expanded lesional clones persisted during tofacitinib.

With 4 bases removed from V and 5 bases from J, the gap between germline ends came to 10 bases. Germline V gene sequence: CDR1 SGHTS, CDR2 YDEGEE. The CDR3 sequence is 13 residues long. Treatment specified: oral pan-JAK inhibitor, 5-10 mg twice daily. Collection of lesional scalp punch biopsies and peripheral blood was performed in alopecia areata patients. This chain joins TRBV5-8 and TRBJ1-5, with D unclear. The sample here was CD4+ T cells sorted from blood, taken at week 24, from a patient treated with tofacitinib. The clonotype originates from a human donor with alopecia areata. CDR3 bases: TGTGCCAGCAGCATGACAACCCATCAGCCCCAGCATTTT. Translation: CASSMTTHQPQHF.